The 31 T cell receptor beta chains given below trace back to one sample, sequenced in a study of T-cell memory formation after mild COVID-19. TCRdb re-derived calls from the 5' RACE reads in MiXCR, one entry per CDR3 protein. The profile shows 360,000 or so distinct CDR3 sequences, 28% of them singletons. Material: PBMCs or a T cell subset sorted from them (not recorded which). The source is an adult woman who had mild COVID-19 (a few samples of this study predate the infection). Cell type and time point are not known.

This chain connects TRBV5-1 to TRBJ1-2; 7 bases are shared with TRBD1. This CDR3 is 16 amino acids long. The V gene's germline CDR1 is SGHRS and CDR2 YFSETQ. J gave up 2 bases and V 1 base, and 8 bases lay outside the gene matches. The CDR3 DNA is TGCGCCAGCAGCTTGTTTCGGGACAGCCCCAACTATGGCTACACCTTC. It is translated as CASSLFRDSPNYGYTF.

This chain uses TRBV12-3 or TRBV12-4 with TRBJ2-3; D not resolved. V shed 0 bases and J shed 4 bases, with 14 bases lying between them. The CDR3 has 16 amino acids. The CDR3 DNA follows: TGTGCCAGCAGTTTAGCCCCGGGTACCTACGCAGATACGCAGTATTTT. Its translation: CASSLAPGTYADTQYF.

This chain joins TRBV7-9 and TRBJ2-1; D unclear. The V gene's germline CDR1 is SEHNR and CDR2 FQNEAQ (reference sequence). The V and J ends lost 5 bases and 9 bases respectively, with 14 bases between them. The CDR3 runs 13 residues. The CDR3 DNA sequence: TGTGCCAGCAGCCCCTTGTGGGGTAGTGAGCAGTTCTTC. It translates to CASSPLWGSEQFF. The full variable domain, its missing parts supplied by reference TRBV7-9 and TRBJ2-1, is DTGVSQNPRHKITKRGQNVTFRCDPISEHNRLYWYRQTLGQGPEFLTYFQNEAQLEKSRLLSDRFSAERPKGSFSTLEIQRTEQGDSAMYLCASSPLWGSEQFFGPGTRLTVL.

This clonotype was detected a few times. The chain links TRBV4-2 to TRBJ1-2, with TRBD1 identical over 7 bases. Per germline, CDR1 LGHNA and CDR2 YNFKEQ. Trimming removed 2 bases from V and 7 bases from J; junction bases left unmatched: 1. This CDR3 has 12 residues. CDR3 bases: TGTGCCAGCAGCCAACAGGGGGGTGGCTACACCTTC. Its translation is CASSQQGGGYTF.

The rearrangement links TRBV25-1 to TRBJ2-1; D not resolved. There are 19 residues in the CDR3. Per the germline V gene, CDR1 is MGHDK and CDR2 is SYGVNS. V lost 1 base, J lost 0 bases, and 19 bases lay in between. The CDR3 sequence: CASSESLGSSRRSYNEQFF. CDR3 nucleotides: TGTGCCAGCAGTGAATCTCTGGGCTCGAGCAGGCGCTCCTACAATGAGCAGTTCTTC.

In this sample, this clonotype turned up many times. The gene calls are TRBV6-6 and TRBJ2-1; 11 bases are a match to TRBD2. V shed 5 bases, J shed 5 bases, and the junction held 5 bases outside the gene matches. Germline V gene lookup returns CDR1 MNHNY and CDR2 SVGAGI (reference sequence). The CDR3 totals 15 residues. As DNA, the CDR3 is TGTGCCAGCAGTCTCATAGCGGGGGGGAACAATGAGCAGTTCTTC. Translation gives CASSLIAGGNNEQFF.

The sample holds a few counts of this clonotype. The CDR3 here is CASRSSGTGYGYTF. The CDR3 DNA reads as TGTGCCAGCAGATCCTCCGGGACAGGCTATGGCTACACCTTC. The V gene is TRBV27, the J gene TRBJ1-2; 8 nucleotides match TRBD1. The CDR3 consists of 14 residues. J was trimmed by 4 bases and V by 6 bases; bases with no gene match: 7. CDR1 MNHEY and CDR2 SMNVEV come from the germline V gene (reference sequence).

The chain joins TRBV2 to TRBJ1-1, with no clear D. Trimming left V 6 bases short and J 1 base short, with 9 bases between. The CDR3 extends over 13 amino acids. The germline CDR1 and CDR2 sequences are SNHLY and FYNNEI. The CDR3 protein is CASSPVQNTEAFF. CDR3 coding DNA: TGTGCCAGCAGCCCCGTCCAGAACACTGAAGCTTTCTTT.

This chain connects TRBV18 to TRBJ1-4; D gene ambiguous. CDR1 and CDR2 (germline): KGHSH, LQKENI. The germline V and J ends were trimmed by 2 bases and 6 bases, with 7 bases remaining between them. The CDR3 spans 13 residues. The CDR3 coding sequence is TGTGCCAGCTCACCAGGGATCGATGAAAAACTGTTTTTT. Protein: CASSPGIDEKLFF. The variable domain in full, completed from reference TRBV18 and TRBJ1-4, reads NAGVMQNPRHLVRRRGQEARLRCSPMKGHSHVYWYRQLPEEGLKFMVYLQKENIIDESGMPKERFSAEFPKEGPSILRIQQVVRGDSAAYFCASSPGIDEKLFFGSGTQLSVL.

This clonotype occurred a few times. The chain is built from TRBV13 and TRBJ2-1, with a weak D call TRBD1 (5 bases). CDR3 length: 13 residues. Trimming removed 0 bases from V and 10 bases from J, with 10 bases in between. CDR1 is PRHDT and CDR2 is FYEKMQ in the germline V gene (reference sequence). CDR3 sequence (DNA): TGTGCCAGCAGCTTAGGTTCCAGGGTGGAGCAGTTCTTC. This gives the protein CASSLGSRVEQFF.

V is TRBV5-1 and J is TRBJ2-1; 7 bases align to TRBD1. The CDR3 is made up of 15 amino acids. V dropped 4 bases and J dropped 0; count of bases not matched to a gene: 4. Germline V gene sequence: CDR1 SGHRS, CDR2 YFSETQ. CDR3 bases: TGCGCCAGCAGCGCGGACAGGAGCTCCTACAATGAGCAGTTCTTC. Amino acid sequence: CASSADRSSYNEQFF.

The chain recombines TRBV5-1 with TRBJ1-3; 10 bases match TRBD1. The length of the CDR3 is 16 residues. Per germline, CDR1 SGHRS and CDR2 YFSETQ. Losses at the gene ends were 0 bases for V and 2 bases for J; bases not matched to a gene: 2. As DNA, the CDR3 is TGCGCCAGCAGCTTGGCCGGGACAGGGGCTGGAAACACCATATATTTT. Amino acid sequence: CASSLAGTGAGNTIYF.

The V gene is TRBV5-1, the J gene TRBJ2-3; 8 bases fit TRBD2. V lost 4 bases, J lost 3 bases, and 13 bases stayed unmatched. The CDR3 has 17 residues. CDR1 and CDR2 from the germline V gene are SGHRS and YFSETQ. CDR3 coding DNA: TGCGCCAGCAGCCGTGGGGAGCGGGAGCATGAGACAGATACGCAGTATTTT. This translates into CASSRGEREHETDTQYF. The entire variable domain, with the rest obtained from reference TRBV5-1 and TRBJ2-3, is as follows: KAGVTQTPRYLIKTRGQQVTLSCSPISGHRSVSWYQQTPGQGLQFLFEYFSETQRNKGNFPGRFSGRQFSNSRSEMNVSTLELGDSALYLCASSRGEREHETDTQYFGPGTRLTVL.

The rearrangement joins TRBV5-1 to TRBJ2-1; D tentatively reads TRBD1 or TRBD2 (6 bases each). The germline V gene encodes CDR1 SGHRS and CDR2 YFSETQ. The CDR3 extends over 15 amino acids. V lost 4 bases and J 0 bases, leaving 11 bases between the germline ends. The CDR3 sequence: CASSTGGTSYNEQFF. In nucleotides, the CDR3 is TGCGCCAGCAGCACCGGGGGCACCTCCTACAATGAGCAGTTCTTC. The full variable domain, with the rest looked up from reference TRBV5-1 and TRBJ2-1, is KAGVTQTPRYLIKTRGQQVTLSCSPISGHRSVSWYQQTPGQGLQFLFEYFSETQRNKGNFPGRFSGRQFSNSRSEMNVSTLELGDSALYLCASSTGGTSYNEQFFGPGTRLTVL.

V gene TRBV7-8 combines with J gene TRBJ2-7; the D call may be TRBD1 or TRBD2 (6 bases each). V was pared by 5 bases and J by 6 bases, with 17 bases between. The CDR3 spans 14 residues. CDR1 and CDR2 (germline): SGHVS, FQNEAQ. This CDR3 is CASSMTGGPLEQYF. Written as DNA, the CDR3 is TGTGCCAGCAGCATGACAGGAGGGCCCCTCGAGCAGTACTTC.

Only a few counts were recorded for this clonotype. The chain couples TRBV24-1 to TRBJ2-2; D tentatively reads TRBD1 or TRBD2 (5 bases each). Germline CDR1 and CDR2: KGHDR and SFDVKD. This CDR3 is built from 16 residues. V gave up 1 base and J gave up 1 base, with 9 bases separating them. The CDR3 protein is CATSDFRGKNTGELFF. DNA of the CDR3: TGTGCCACCAGTGATTTTCGGGGCAAGAACACCGGGGAGCTGTTTTTT.

The table lists this clonotype with many counts. This chain uses TRBV5-4 with TRBJ2-3; 10 positions agree with TRBD2. The J segment lost 1 base and the V segment lost 1 base, leaving 3 bases of the junction unmatched. This CDR3 is built from 16 residues. The germline V gene has CDR1 SGHNT and CDR2 YYREEE (reference sequence). The CDR3 sequence: CASSLRLAGGTDTQYF. The DNA for the CDR3 is TGTGCCAGCAGCTTGCGGCTAGCGGGGGGCACAGATACGCAGTATTTT.

This clonotype was seen more than once but under ten times. The chain is built from TRBV6-4 and TRBJ2-2, with 9 nucleotides matching TRBD2. Looked up from germline, CDR1 is MRHNA and CDR2 is SNTAGT. J gave up 6 bases and V 0 bases, and 5 bases lay outside the gene matches. CDR3 size: 16 residues. The CDR3 sequence is CASSDSAGGLSGELFF. The CDR3 coding sequence is TGTGCCAGCAGTGACTCAGCGGGGGGTTTATCCGGGGAGCTGTTTTTT.

The V call is TRBV12-3 or TRBV12-4, the J call TRBJ1-2, with 9 bases fitting TRBD1. Trimming at V came to 6 bases and at J to 9 bases, leaving 11 bases not matched to a gene. The CDR3 extends over 14 amino acids. CDR3 loop: CASRTWDRVSRYTF. CDR3 coding DNA: TGTGCCAGCAGAACATGGGACAGGGTTTCCCGCTACACCTTC.

The chain links TRBV7-9 to TRBJ2-5; tentatively, D is TRBD1 (5 bases). With 5 bases removed from V and 1 base from J, the gap between germline ends came to 14 bases. CDR1 is SEHNR and CDR2 is FQNEAQ in the germline V gene (reference sequence). The CDR3 sequence is 15 residues long. CDR3 residues: CASSPTPGIQETQYF. CDR3 nucleotide sequence: TGTGCCAGCAGCCCCACCCCAGGGATCCAAGAGACCCAGTACTTC.

The chain carries TRBV15 and TRBJ2-1; TRBD2 matches at 7 bases. V lost 1 base, J lost 0 bases, and 9 bases stayed unmatched. This CDR3 comprises 18 residues. Germline V gene lookup returns CDR1 LNHNV and CDR2 YYDKDF (reference sequence). The CDR3 spells CATSRGAKAGSSYNEQFF. For the CDR3, the DNA is TGTGCCACCAGCAGAGGGGCGAAAGCGGGGAGCTCCTACAATGAGCAGTTCTTC.

V usage is TRBV5-6 and J usage is TRBJ2-7; 10 positions match TRBD1. The germline V gene encodes CDR1 SGHDT and CDR2 YYEEEE. V dropped 4 bases and J dropped 5; count of bases not matched to a gene: 9. This CDR3 has 15 amino acids. CDR3 coding DNA: TGTGCCAGCAGCCCCGGGACAGGGGTGTTCCACGAGCAGTACTTC. It translates to CASSPGTGVFHEQYF.

There are a few counts of this clonotype. The gene calls are TRBV24-1 and TRBJ2-2; 7 nucleotides align to TRBD1. CDR3 length equals 17 residues. V shed 1 base and J 2 bases; nucleotides not matched to a gene: 6. Per the germline V gene, CDR1 is KGHDR and CDR2 is SFDVKD. The CDR3 DNA follows: TGTGCCACCAGTGATTTTCCTTACAGGGGTAACACCGGGGAGCTGTTTTTT. It encodes CATSDFPYRGNTGELFF.

This chain connects TRBV7-9 to TRBJ1-1, with unresolved D. Deletions cut 5 bases from V and 0 bases from J, with 13 bases between. CDR1 and CDR2 (germline): SEHNR, FQNEAQ (reference sequence). This CDR3 contains 15 residues. The CDR3 here is CASSLWSEMNTEAFF. In nucleotides, the CDR3 is TGTGCCAGCAGCCTATGGTCGGAGATGAACACTGAAGCTTTCTTT.

V is TRBV2 and J is TRBJ2-5, with TRBD1 matching over 8 bases. The ends lost 4 bases at V and 11 bases at J; junction bases unmatched: 3. Germline CDR1 is SNHLY and CDR2 is FYNNEI. This CDR3 is 11 amino acids long. CDR3 sequence (DNA): TGTGCCAGCAGTGTTACAGGGGGGCAGTACTTC. The encoded protein is CASSVTGGQYF.

In this sample, this clonotype turned up a few times. This sequence joins TRBV20-1 and TRBJ2-7; D ambiguous. The V gene lost 1 base and the J gene lost 0 bases, with 4 bases spanning the gap. The germline V gene encodes CDR1 DFQATT and CDR2 SNEGSKA (reference sequence). This CDR3 spans 12 amino acids. CDR3 nucleotide sequence: TGCAGTGCTAGAGCCAACTCCTACGAGCAGTACTTC. This sequence encodes CSARANSYEQYF.

The J gene is TRBJ2-7, the V gene TRBV2; 9 positions agree with TRBD1. Trimming removed 4 bases from V and 4 bases from J; junction bases left unmatched: 5. This CDR3 region has 14 residues. Per germline, CDR1 SNHLY and CDR2 FYNNEI. The CDR3 DNA is TGTGCCAGCAGTGGACAGGACAGGGGTTACGAGCAGTACTTC. Protein: CASSGQDRGYEQYF. Drawing the rest from reference TRBV2 and TRBJ2-7, the complete variable domain is EPEVTQTPSHQVTQMGQEVILRCVPISNHLYFYWYRQILGQKVEFLVSFYNNEISEKSEIFDDQFSVERPDGSNFTLKIRSTKLEDSAMYFCASSGQDRGYEQYFGPGTRLTVT.

This clonotype was seen a handful of times. The chain combines TRBV12-3 or TRBV12-4 with TRBJ1-2; tentative D call: TRBD1 (6 bases). The CDR3 extends over 13 amino acids. With 7 bases removed from V and 7 bases from J, the gap between germline ends came to 16 bases. CDR3 region: CASTMGAGSGYTF. The CDR3, as DNA: TGTGCCAGCACCATGGGGGCAGGAAGTGGCTACACCTTC.

V is TRBV6-6 and J is TRBJ1-1; no firm D call. The germline V gene has CDR1 MNHNY and CDR2 SVGAGI (reference sequence). Deletions cut 2 bases from V and 1 base from J, with 8 bases between. The CDR3 runs 14 residues. CDR3 protein: CASSYGGKNTEAFF. The CDR3 nucleotides are TGTGCCAGCAGTTACGGCGGTAAGAACACTGAAGCTTTCTTT.

This clonotype was counted between two and nine times. This chain links TRBV19 with TRBJ1-1, with D uncertain. The germline V gene encodes CDR1 LNHDA and CDR2 SQIVND (reference sequence). Trimming shortened V by 7 bases and J by 8 bases, and 11 bases separated the two germline ends. This CDR3 comprises 11 residues. In nucleotides, the CDR3 is TGTGCCAGTAAGCTCTATGCCGAAGCTTTCTTT. It codes for CASKLYAEAFF.

V usage is TRBV3-1 and J usage is TRBJ1-5, with 9 bases that match TRBD1. Losses at the gene ends were 0 bases for V and 4 bases for J; bases not matched to a gene: 1. Germline lookup yields CDR1 LGHDT and CDR2 YNNKEL (reference sequence). There are 15 residues in the CDR3. CDR3 in amino acids: CASSQDGQGNQPQHF. The CDR3 DNA sequence: TGTGCCAGCAGCCAAGACGGACAGGGGAATCAGCCCCAGCATTTT.